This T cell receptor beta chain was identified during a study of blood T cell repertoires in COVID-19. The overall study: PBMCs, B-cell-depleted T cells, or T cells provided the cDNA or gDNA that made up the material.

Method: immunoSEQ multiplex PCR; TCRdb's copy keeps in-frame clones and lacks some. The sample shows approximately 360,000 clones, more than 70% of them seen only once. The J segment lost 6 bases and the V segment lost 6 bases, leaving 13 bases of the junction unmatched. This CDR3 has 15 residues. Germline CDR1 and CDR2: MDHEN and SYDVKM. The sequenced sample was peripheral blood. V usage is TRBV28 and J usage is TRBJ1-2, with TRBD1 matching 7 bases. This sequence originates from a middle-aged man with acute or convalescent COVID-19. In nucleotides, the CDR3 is TGTGCCAGCAGCCTAAACCGACAGGGTGGAGATGGCTACACCTTC. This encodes CASSLNRQGGDGYTF.